This TCR beta chain was observed in a study of response to subunit inactivated influenza vaccine. This clonotype was observed many times. The antigen is unknown. General study results and limits: Researchers suggested that each seasonal influenza vaccination recruits few new T cells.

The germline V gene encodes CDR1 SGDLS and CDR2 YYNGEE. The CDR3 is 14 residues long. The germline V and J ends were trimmed by 4 bases and 4 bases, with 14 bases remaining between them. TCRdb independently ran MiXCR on the RT-PCR reads; one entry per CDR3 protein. The sample includes more than 600,000 distinct CDR3 sequences, around a sixth of them seen just once. This clonotype was sampled from a man aged 45-60 years who received an inactivated influenza vaccine. This material consisted of PBMCs from blood, taken about 5 days after vaccination. V and J are TRBV9 and TRBJ2-5; possible D gene TRBD1, 6 bases. This CDR3 is CASSKIGGAETQYF. Written as DNA, the CDR3 is TGTGCCAGCAGCAAGATAGGGGGTGCAGAGACCCAGTACTTC.